What follows are 20 T cell receptor beta chains derived from one specimen sequenced in a study of shared T cell receptors in the human thymus (dated by TCRdb to about 2021). The receptor library was made with the immunoSEQ multiplex PCR assay. The table was pulled from immuneACCESS by TCRdb, which kept in-frame rearrangements only. Such tables lose some clones; where checked, under half of the loss comes from unresolved V genes, and the rest has no known cause. This sample holds 640,000 or so clones; approximately 89% were observed only once. The top ten hold 0.0094% of the sample. This same sample was also taken into another study, of human thymus T cells.

The source material was thymocytes. These receptors were collected from a boy under two years old with a congenital heart defect. Donor details come from another sample of the same person, matched by shared clones.

The chain has TRBV19 and TRBJ1-5, with D unresolved. This CDR3 is 15 amino acids long. CDR1 and CDR2 from the germline V gene are LNHDA and SQIVND (reference sequence). With 4 bases removed from V and 0 bases from J, the gap between germline ends came to 10 bases. CDR3 sequence reads: CASSRVRHSNQPQHF. The CDR3 DNA is TGTGCCAGTAGTAGAGTCAGACATAGCAATCAGCCCCAGCATTTT.

This rearrangement joins TRBV28 to TRBJ2-5; 7 nucleotides agree with TRBD2. The CDR3 contains 14 residues. Germline assignment: CDR1 MDHEN and CDR2 SYDVKM. V trimming: 4 bases; J trimming: 1 base; junction bases outside the gene matches: 3. CDR3 in amino acids: CASSSAGVQETQYF. CDR3 bases: TGTGCCAGCAGTTCCGCGGGGGTCCAAGAGACCCAGTACTTC. Combining the CDR3 with reference TRBV28 and TRBJ2-5 gives the whole variable domain DVKVTQSSRYLVKRTGEKVFLECVQDMDHENMFWYRQDPGLGLRLIYFSYDVKMKEKGDIPEGYSVSREKKERFSLILESASTNQTSMYLCASSSAGVQETQYFGPGTRLLVL.

The rearrangement links TRBV6-1 to TRBJ1-3; D is ambiguous. Looked up from germline, CDR1 is MNHNS and CDR2 is SASEGT. This CDR3 comprises 17 residues. V was shortened by 2 bases and J by 4 bases, with 18 bases between the two germline ends. DNA of the CDR3: TGTGCCAGCAGTGAATCCCGGAGTCAGCCCGGGGGAAACACCATATATTTT. As protein: CASSESRSQPGGNTIYF.

The chain has TRBV27 and TRBJ2-7; 12 nucleotides agree with TRBD2. The V segment lost 5 bases and the J segment 6 bases; nucleotides outside the gene matches: 5. Germline assignment: CDR1 MNHEY and CDR2 SMNVEV (reference sequence). The CDR3 totals 14 residues. The CDR3 region is CASSPTSGSPEQYF. The CDR3 nucleotides read TGTGCCAGCAGTCCGACTAGCGGGAGTCCCGAGCAGTACTTC.

The V and J genes are TRBV2 and TRBJ2-1, with 10 bases fitting TRBD1. Trimming removed 6 bases from V and 4 bases from J; junction bases left unmatched: 3. This CDR3 comprises 14 residues. CDR1 is SNHLY, CDR2 FYNNEI, per germline. The CDR3 nucleotides are TGTGCCAGCAGGGCGGGACAGGGGTACAATGAGCAGTTCTTC. Its translation is CASRAGQGYNEQFF.

The rearrangement joins TRBV2 to TRBJ2-1; the match to TRBD1 covers 9 bases. Trimming took 9 bases from V and 6 from J; bases not matched to a gene: 9. Germline CDR1 reads SNHLY; CDR2 reads FYNNEI. The CDR3 has 14 residues. In nucleotides, the CDR3 is TGTGCCAGAACGGCGGGACAGGGCTTCAATGAGCAGTTCTTC. Residues: CARTAGQGFNEQFF.

The genes are TRBV5-1 and TRBJ2-7; D is possibly TRBD2 (6 bases). The ends were cut back, 1 base at V and 3 bases at J, with 17 bases in the middle. CDR3 length: 16 residues. CDR1 SGHRS and CDR2 YFSETQ come from the germline V gene. CDR3: CASSLYRAPGGYEQYF. The CDR3, as DNA: TGCGCCAGCAGCTTGTATCGAGCCCCCGGGGGCTACGAGCAGTACTTC. Complete variable domain (other parts from reference TRBV5-1 and TRBJ2-7): KAGVTQTPRYLIKTRGQQVTLSCSPISGHRSVSWYQQTPGQGLQFLFEYFSETQRNKGNFPGRFSGRQFSNSRSEMNVSTLELGDSALYLCASSLYRAPGGYEQYFGPGTRLTVT.

This clone has just a few counts. J is TRBJ2-2 and V is TRBV4-1; TRBD1 aligns across 8 bases. Trimming at V came to 4 bases and at J to 4 bases, leaving 5 bases not matched to a gene. Germline assignment: CDR1 MGHRA and CDR2 YSYEKL. CDR3 length: 15 residues. The CDR3 region is CASSPQDRATGELFF. The CDR3 bases are TGCGCCAGCAGCCCACAGGACAGGGCCACCGGGGAGCTGTTTTTT.

The chain is built from TRBV5-1 and TRBJ2-2; 8 nucleotides line up with TRBD2. CDR1 and CDR2 (germline): SGHRS, YFSETQ. Trimming removed 4 bases from V and 4 bases from J; junction bases left unmatched: 6. The CDR3 runs 15 residues. Here the CDR3 reads CASSPSGSTTGELFF. CDR3 DNA: TGCGCCAGCAGCCCGAGCGGGAGTACCACCGGGGAGCTGTTTTTT. Full variable domain (outside the CDR3, taken from reference TRBV5-1 and TRBJ2-2): KAGVTQTPRYLIKTRGQQVTLSCSPISGHRSVSWYQQTPGQGLQFLFEYFSETQRNKGNFPGRFSGRQFSNSRSEMNVSTLELGDSALYLCASSPSGSTTGELFFGEGSRLTVL.

The genes are TRBV21-1 and TRBJ1-5; the D call in the table, TRBD1, was not verified against the DNA. TRBV21-1 is a listed pseudogene. The CDR3 consists of 15 residues. The CDR3 region is CASSKVRQGPQPQHF. As DNA, the CDR3 is TGTGCCAGCAGCAAAGTCCGGCAGGGTCCCCAGCCCCAGCATTTT.

The rearrangement links TRBV5-6 to TRBJ2-2; D gene uncertain. V lost 0 bases and J 2 bases, leaving 17 bases between the germline ends. Germline V gene data show CDR1 as SGHDT and CDR2 as YYEEEE. This CDR3 has 18 amino acids. The DNA of the CDR3 is TGTGCCAGCAGCTTGGCTTTACCAGAGACTTTTAACACCGGGGAGCTGTTTTTT. It specifies CASSLALPETFNTGELFF.

The chain couples TRBV27 to TRBJ2-1; maybe TRBD1 (5 bases). The CDR3 covers 15 residues. Germline CDR1 MNHEY, CDR2 SMNVEV (reference sequence). Trimming removed 2 bases at V and 3 bases at J, with 11 bases between. This chain's CDR3 is CASSLRGHFYNEQFF. The CDR3 DNA is TGTGCCAGCAGTTTACGCGGACACTTCTACAATGAGCAGTTCTTC.

J is TRBJ1-1 and V is TRBV28; 8 bases line up with TRBD1. V shed 2 bases and J 3 bases; nucleotides not matched to a gene: 17. This CDR3 is 19 amino acids long. Germline assignment: CDR1 MDHEN and CDR2 SYDVKM. This chain's CDR3 is CASSLIPPILQGEDTEAFF. CDR3 in DNA: TGTGCCAGCAGTTTAATCCCGCCTATCCTACAGGGGGAGGACACTGAAGCTTTCTTT.

The chain has TRBV9 and TRBJ1-4; D call uncertain. Trimming stripped 0 bases from V and 8 bases from J, with 11 bases between. This CDR3 region has 14 residues. Germline values: CDR1 SGDLS, CDR2 YYNGEE. The CDR3 region is CASSVGRVGEKLFF. DNA for the CDR3: TGTGCCAGCAGCGTAGGGAGGGTGGGCGAAAAACTGTTTTTT.

This chain connects TRBV28 to TRBJ1-4, with TRBD1 identical over 7 bases. Trimming took 3 bases from V and 4 from J; bases not matched to a gene: 5. The CDR3 is 15 amino acids. The V gene's germline CDR1 is MDHEN and CDR2 SYDVKM. CDR3 sequence reads: CASSFWDRSNEKLFF. The CDR3 DNA reads TGTGCCAGCAGTTTCTGGGACAGAAGTAATGAAAAACTGTTTTTT.

This clone is a singleton in its sample. V usage is TRBV30 and J usage is TRBJ2-6, with 7 bases lining up with TRBD2. V shed 2 bases, J shed 4 bases, and the junction held 8 bases outside the gene matches. Germline V gene data show CDR1 as GTSNPN and CDR2 as SVGIG (reference sequence). The CDR3 sequence is 16 residues long. CDR3 coding DNA: TGTGCCTGGAGTCTCCTGGGAGGGTTGGGGGCCAACGTCCTGACTTTC. This sequence encodes CAWSLLGGLGANVLTF.

This sequence joins TRBV12-5 and TRBJ2-1; 7 bases are a match to TRBD2. The CDR3 is made up of 18 amino acids. V shed 0 bases and J 8 bases; nucleotides not matched to a gene: 16. Per germline, CDR1 LGHNT and CDR2 FRNRAP. CDR3 loop: CASGLVLPPGGNLDEQFF. The CDR3 region has the DNA TGTGCTAGTGGTTTGGTACTACCGCCCGGGGGGAATTTGGATGAGCAGTTCTTC.

The chain uses TRBV5-6 and TRBJ1-4; D perhaps matches TRBD1 (5 bases). CDR1 is SGHDT, CDR2 YYEEEE, per germline. The CDR3 contains 13 residues. Deletions cut 2 bases from V and 11 bases from J, with 13 bases between. Written as DNA, the CDR3 is TGTGCCAGCAGCTTTGAGGACACCGGGAAACTGTTTTTT. This codes for CASSFEDTGKLFF.

J is TRBJ2-1 and V is TRBV9, with TRBD2 matching 9 bases. V shed 0 bases, J shed 7 bases, and the junction held 8 bases outside the gene matches. The length of the CDR3 is 16 residues. Germline V gives CDR1 SGDLS, CDR2 YYNGEE. The CDR3 sequence: CASSVAPAGGANEQFF. CDR3 in DNA: TGTGCCAGCAGCGTAGCTCCCGCGGGGGGGGCGAATGAGCAGTTCTTC.

The chain combines TRBV27 with TRBJ2-7, with a possible D match to TRBD1 (5 bases). CDR1 and CDR2 from the germline V gene are MNHEY and SMNVEV (reference sequence). CDR3 length: 13 amino acids. Trimming removed 6 bases from V and 0 bases from J, with 9 bases in between. Here the CDR3 DNA reads TGTGCCAGCAGCCAGGGCTACTCCTACGAGCAGTACTTC. Translation: CASSQGYSYEQYF.